This passage covers 18 T cell receptor beta chains from one sample sequenced in a study of cytomegalovirus exposure and HLA in healthy donors. TCRdb's table, derived via immunoSEQ multiplex PCR, lists solely in-frame clones and lacks some. Of roughly 82,000 clones listed, more than 85% are singletons. The specimen sequenced was PBMCs. The receptors were gathered from a man between 18 and 35 years old in good health and CMV-seronegative.

The chain is built from TRBV6-1 and TRBJ2-7; 8 bases agree with TRBD1. The length of the CDR3 is 16 residues. The germline V gene has CDR1 MNHNS and CDR2 SASEGT. V lost 3 bases, J lost 4 bases, and 11 bases stayed unmatched. CDR3 sequence reads: CASSDPPGQEGYEQYF. As DNA, the CDR3 is TGTGCCAGCAGTGACCCCCCGGGACAGGAGGGTTACGAGCAGTACTTC.

This chain connects TRBV2 to TRBJ1-1; D perhaps matches TRBD1 (5 bases). Germline CDR1 SNHLY, CDR2 FYNNEI. V lost 6 bases, J lost 1 base, and 12 bases lay in between. This CDR3 has 14 amino acids. The CDR3 bases are TGTGCCAGCAGCTCCAGGGCCTGGAACACTGAAGCTTTCTTT. Translating gives CASSSRAWNTEAFF.

The gene calls are TRBV6-5 and TRBJ1-1, with 7 bases identical to TRBD1. The CDR3 runs 14 residues. The germline CDR1 and CDR2 sequences are MNHEY and SVGAGI. The V gene end was trimmed by 3 bases and the J gene end by 4 bases; junction bases not matched to a gene: 5. The CDR3, as DNA: TGTGCCAGCAGTTATCAACAGGGGAGCACTGAAGCTTTCTTT. This gives the protein CASSYQQGSTEAFF.

The chain joins TRBV6-5 to TRBJ2-2, with D perhaps matching TRBD1 (5 bases). The V gene's germline CDR1 is MNHEY and CDR2 SVGAGI. There are 15 residues in the CDR3. Trimming removed 0 bases from V and 3 bases from J, with 8 bases in between. CDR3 in DNA: TGTGCCAGCAGTTACTCCTCAGGGCACACCGGGGAGCTGTTTTTT. Protein sequence: CASSYSSGHTGELFF.

The chain uses TRBV29-1 and TRBJ2-7, with TRBD1 identical over 8 bases. Losses at the gene ends were 5 bases for V and 7 bases for J; bases not matched to a gene: 10. This CDR3 spans 13 amino acids. Looked up from germline, CDR1 is SQVTM and CDR2 is ANQGSEA. The CDR3 here is CSVSDRELGEQYF. CDR3 coding DNA: TGCAGCGTTTCGGACAGGGAGTTAGGGGAGCAGTACTTC.

V usage is TRBV19 and J usage is TRBJ1-1; tentatively, D is TRBD1 (6 bases). The CDR3 has 13 amino acids. Germline V gives CDR1 LNHDA, CDR2 SQIVND (reference sequence). V lost 7 bases and J lost 1, with 10 bases in between. CDR3 sequence: CASIPGQNTEAFF. CDR3 sequence (DNA): TGTGCCAGTATCCCGGGACAGAACACTGAAGCTTTCTTT. The entire variable domain, with the rest obtained from reference TRBV19 and TRBJ1-1, is as follows: DGGITQSPKYLFRKEGQNVTLSCEQNLNHDAMYWYRQDPGQGLRLIYYSQIVNDFQKGDIAEGYSVSREKKESFPLTVTSAQKNPTAFYLCASIPGQNTEAFFGQGTRLTVV.

This rearrangement joins TRBV11-2 to TRBJ2-7; tentative D call: TRBD2 (5 bases). Germline V gene data show CDR1 as SGHAT and CDR2 as FQNNGV. This CDR3 has 14 amino acids. Trimming cost V 7 bases and J 6 bases, with 19 bases left between them. The CDR3 loop reads CASTHYPLGGEQYF. DNA of the CDR3: TGTGCCAGCACCCATTACCCCCTCGGAGGCGAGCAGTACTTC. Full variable domain (outside the CDR3, taken from reference TRBV11-2 and TRBJ2-7): EAGVAQSPRYKIIEKRQSVAFWCNPISGHATLYWYQQILGQGPKLLIQFQNNGVVDDSQLPKDRFSAERLKGVDSTLKIQPAKLEDSAVYLCASTHYPLGGEQYFGPGTRLTVT.

The genes are TRBV6-5 and TRBJ2-7; D possibly corresponds to TRBD1 (6 bases). Germline values: CDR1 MNHEY, CDR2 SVGAGI. CDR3 size: 14 residues. V lost 6 bases to trimming and J lost 6 bases, with 18 bases between them. Written as DNA, the CDR3 is TGTGCCAGCAGCCCACACCCTACAGGGCTCGAGCAGTACTTC. Translated, it gives CASSPHPTGLEQYF.

V and J are TRBV10-1 and TRBJ2-3; 8 nucleotides align to TRBD2. J lost 1 base, V lost 6 bases, and 6 bases had no gene match. Germline V CDR1 and CDR2: WNHNN, SYGVQD (reference sequence). The CDR3 is 15 residues long. The CDR3 DNA reads as TGCGCCAGCAGCGCCCAAGCGGGGGGCACAGATACGCAGTATTTT. Its translation is CASSAQAGGTDTQYF.

J is TRBJ1-5 and V is TRBV6-5; D may be TRBD1 (5 bases). V lost 8 bases and J 0 bases, leaving 11 bases between the germline ends. This CDR3 has 14 residues. Germline V gene lookup returns CDR1 MNHEY and CDR2 SVGAGI. The CDR3 DNA is TGTGCCAGCCGACAGTCCTATAGCAATCAGCCCCAGCATTTT. This codes for CASRQSYSNQPQHF.

The rearrangement joins TRBV2 to TRBJ2-7; D is unresolved. Trimming took off 4 bases at V and 4 bases at J, with 14 bases between the two ends. Germline V CDR1 and CDR2: SNHLY, FYNNEI. The CDR3 has 14 amino acids. The CDR3 coding sequence is TGTGCCAGCAGTGTGGGCAGTCTTTTGTACGAGCAGTACTTC. Translation: CASSVGSLLYEQYF.

This clone appeared once. V gene TRBV29-1 combines with J gene TRBJ2-7, with TRBD1 as a possible D gene (6 bases). Trimming pared 2 bases from V and 5 bases from J, leaving 7 bases between. CDR1 is SQVTM, CDR2 ANQGSEA, per germline. The length of the CDR3 is 11 residues. CDR3 protein: CSVEQGNEQYF. The CDR3 DNA sequence: TGCAGCGTTGAACAGGGGAACGAGCAGTACTTC.

The CDR3 reads CASSLAGGPSEQFF. The CDR3 nucleotides are TGTGCCAGCAGCTTAGCGGGGGGGCCGAGTGAGCAGTTCTTC. The V gene is TRBV7-2, the J gene TRBJ2-1; a possible D gene is TRBD2 (7 bases). CDR1 and CDR2 from the germline V gene are SGHTA and FQGNSA. This CDR3 comprises 14 residues. V gave up 0 bases and J gave up 9 bases, with 12 bases separating them.

The V call is TRBV10-3, the J call TRBJ1-5; a possible D gene is TRBD1 (6 bases). V dropped 6 bases and J dropped 0 bases, with 18 bases sitting between them. This CDR3 region has 17 residues. CDR1 and CDR2 from the germline V gene are ENHRY and SYGVKD. Written as DNA, the CDR3 is TGTGCCATCAGCCAAGGGGGGGGAATTATTAGCAATCAGCCCCAGCATTTT. It is translated as CAISQGGGIISNQPQHF.

This chain links TRBV5-1 with TRBJ2-7, with D perhaps TRBD1 (6 bases). With 2 bases removed from V and 3 bases from J, the gap between germline ends came to 12 bases. The CDR3 has 14 amino acids. The germline V gene has CDR1 SGHRS and CDR2 YFSETQ. CDR3 DNA sequence: TGCGCCAGCAGCTTCAGGGGTCAGGGCTACGAGCAGTACTTC. Translated, it gives CASSFRGQGYEQYF.

This rearrangement joins TRBV4-1 to TRBJ1-4; 9 positions agree with TRBD1. Per germline, CDR1 MGHRA and CDR2 YSYEKL. The V gene end was trimmed by 0 bases and the J gene end by 5 bases; junction bases not matched to a gene: 4. The CDR3 is made up of 16 amino acids. CDR3 sequence (DNA): TGCGCCAGCAGCCAAGATCAAGGGACAGGGAATGAAAAACTGTTTTTT. Its protein is CASSQDQGTGNEKLFF.

The chain joins TRBV11-2 to TRBJ2-2, with 8 bases fitting TRBD2. The J segment lost 8 bases and the V segment lost 5 bases, leaving 19 bases of the junction unmatched. Germline V gene sequence: CDR1 SGHAT, CDR2 FQNNGV. This CDR3 region has 18 residues. The CDR3 sequence: CASSRPGLAVTAEGELFF. Here the CDR3 DNA reads TGTGCCAGCAGCCGACCCGGACTAGCAGTCACTGCGGAGGGGGAGCTGTTTTTT.

CDR3 in amino acids: CASSPAQGGMSGYTF. CDR3 DNA: TGTGCCAGCAGCCCTGCACAGGGTGGGATGTCTGGCTACACCTTC. This rearrangement joins TRBV5-4 to TRBJ1-2, with D possibly matching TRBD1 (6 bases). Germline V gives CDR1 SGHNT, CDR2 YYREEE (reference sequence). Trimming left V 4 bases short and J 7 bases short, with 20 bases between. This CDR3 contains 15 residues. Full variable domain (missing parts from reference TRBV5-4 and TRBJ1-2): ETGVTQSPTHLIKTRGQQVTLRCSSQSGHNTVSWYQQALGQGPQFIFQYYREEENGRGNFPPRFSGLQFPNYSSELNVNALELDDSALYLCASSPAQGGMSGYTFGSGTRLTVV.